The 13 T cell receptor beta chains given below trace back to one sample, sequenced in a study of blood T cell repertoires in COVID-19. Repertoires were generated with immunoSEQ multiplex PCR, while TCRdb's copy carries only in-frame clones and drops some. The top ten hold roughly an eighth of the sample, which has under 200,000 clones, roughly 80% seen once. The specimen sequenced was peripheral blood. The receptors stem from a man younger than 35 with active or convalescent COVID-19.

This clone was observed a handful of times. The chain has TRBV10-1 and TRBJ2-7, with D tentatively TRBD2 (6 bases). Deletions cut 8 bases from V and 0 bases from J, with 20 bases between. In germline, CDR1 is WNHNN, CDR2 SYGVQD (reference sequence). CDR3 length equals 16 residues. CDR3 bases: TGCGCCAGCGCAATATACCGGGACTGCGACTCCTACGAGCAGTACTTC. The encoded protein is CASAIYRDCDSYEQYF.

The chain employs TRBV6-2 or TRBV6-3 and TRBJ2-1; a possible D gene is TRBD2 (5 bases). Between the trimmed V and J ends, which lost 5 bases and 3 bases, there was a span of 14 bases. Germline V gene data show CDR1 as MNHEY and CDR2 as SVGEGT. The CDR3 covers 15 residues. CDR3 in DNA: TGTGCCAGCAGTCAAGGACTGGGTAGCTACAATGAGCAGTTCTTC. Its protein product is CASSQGLGSYNEQFF.

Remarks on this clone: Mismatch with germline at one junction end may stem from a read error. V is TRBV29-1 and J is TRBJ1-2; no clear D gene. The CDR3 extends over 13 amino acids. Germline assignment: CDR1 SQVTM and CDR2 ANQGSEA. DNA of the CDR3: TGCAGCGTCGCCCAGATACAACTATATGTCTACACCTTC. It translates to CSVAQIQLYVYTF.

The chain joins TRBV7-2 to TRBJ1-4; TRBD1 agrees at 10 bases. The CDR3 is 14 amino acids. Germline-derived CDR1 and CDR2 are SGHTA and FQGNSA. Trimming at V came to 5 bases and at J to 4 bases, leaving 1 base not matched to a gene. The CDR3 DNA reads TGTGCCAGCAGCCGGGACAGGGGTAATGAAAAACTGTTTTTT. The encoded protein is CASSRDRGNEKLFF.

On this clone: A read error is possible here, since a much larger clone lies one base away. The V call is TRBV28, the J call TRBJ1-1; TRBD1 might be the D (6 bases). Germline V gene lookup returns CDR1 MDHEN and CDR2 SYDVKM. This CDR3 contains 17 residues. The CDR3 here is CANSPNPRTEGGTEAFF. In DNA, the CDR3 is TGTGCCAACAGTCCTAACCCCCGGACGGAGGGGGGGACTGAAGCTTTCTTT.

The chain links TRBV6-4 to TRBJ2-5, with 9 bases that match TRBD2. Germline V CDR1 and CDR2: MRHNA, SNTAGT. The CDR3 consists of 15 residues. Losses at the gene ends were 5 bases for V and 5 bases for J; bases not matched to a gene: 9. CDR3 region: CASSKAGGEGETQYF. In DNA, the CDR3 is TGTGCCAGCAGTAAAGCGGGAGGAGAGGGGGAGACCCAGTACTTC.

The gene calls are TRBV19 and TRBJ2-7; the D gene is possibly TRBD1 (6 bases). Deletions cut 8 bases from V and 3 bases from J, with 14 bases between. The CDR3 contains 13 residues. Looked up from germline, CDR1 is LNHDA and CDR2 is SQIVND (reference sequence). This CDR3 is CASSRTVNYEQYF. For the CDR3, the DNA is TGTGCCAGTTCCCGGACAGTAAACTACGAGCAGTACTTC.

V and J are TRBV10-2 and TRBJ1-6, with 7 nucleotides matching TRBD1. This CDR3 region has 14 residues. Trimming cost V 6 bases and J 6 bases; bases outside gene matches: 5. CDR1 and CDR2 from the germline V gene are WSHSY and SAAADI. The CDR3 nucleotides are TGCGCCAGCAGGGGAACAGGGGTTAATTCACCCCTCCACTTT. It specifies CASRGTGVNSPLHF.

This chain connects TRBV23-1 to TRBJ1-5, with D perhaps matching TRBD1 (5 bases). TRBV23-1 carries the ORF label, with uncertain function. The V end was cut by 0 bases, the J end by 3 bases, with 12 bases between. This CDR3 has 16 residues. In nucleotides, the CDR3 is TGCGCCAGCAGTCAATCTGCGGGACCGAACAATCAGCCCCAGCATTTT. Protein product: CASSQSAGPNNQPQHF.

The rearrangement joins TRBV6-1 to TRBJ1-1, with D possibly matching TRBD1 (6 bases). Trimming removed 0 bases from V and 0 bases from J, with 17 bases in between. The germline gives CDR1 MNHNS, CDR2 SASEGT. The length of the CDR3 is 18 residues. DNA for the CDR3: TGTGCCAGCAGTGAAGCCACATACCCTACAGGGCTGAACACTGAAGCTTTCTTT. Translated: CASSEATYPTGLNTEAFF.

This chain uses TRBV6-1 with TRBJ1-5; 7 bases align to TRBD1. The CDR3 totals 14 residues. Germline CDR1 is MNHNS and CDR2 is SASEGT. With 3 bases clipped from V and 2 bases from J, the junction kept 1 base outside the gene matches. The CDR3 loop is CASSDRGGNQPQHF. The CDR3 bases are TGTGCCAGCAGTGACAGGGGGGGCAATCAGCCCCAGCATTTT.

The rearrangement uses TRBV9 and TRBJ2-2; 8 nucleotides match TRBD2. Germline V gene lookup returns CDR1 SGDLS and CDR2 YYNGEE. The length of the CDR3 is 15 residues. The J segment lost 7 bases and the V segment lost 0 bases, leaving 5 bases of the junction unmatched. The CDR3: CASSVDHGRVGELFF. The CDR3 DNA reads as TGTGCCAGCAGCGTAGACCACGGGAGGGTCGGGGAGCTGTTTTTT.

This chain's CDR3 is CASFGTIMNTEAFF. The CDR3 DNA is TGTGCCAGCTTCGGGACAATCATGAACACTGAAGCTTTCTTT. V usage is TRBV7-9 and J usage is TRBJ1-1; perhaps TRBD1 as D (6 bases). Germline V gene lookup returns CDR1 SEHNR and CDR2 FQNEAQ (reference sequence). This CDR3 is built from 14 residues. V lost 8 bases to trimming and J lost 0 bases, with 13 bases between them.